The next 28 T cell receptor beta chains were all read from a single sample in a study of T cells in localized non-small cell lung cancer. Data came from immunoSEQ multiplex PCR; TCRdb stores just in-frame clones and leaves some out. The sample has about 6,000 clones, around 26% seen once. The source material was lung tumor tissue, sampled before any cancer treatment. The receptors derive from a female donor at least 60 years old with stage I lung adenocarcinoma.

This clone was seen just once. The chain is built from TRBV18 and TRBJ2-5, with D possibly TRBD1 on 5 matching bases. This CDR3 is built from 13 residues. The germline V and J ends were trimmed by 4 bases and 5 bases, with 11 bases remaining between them. Germline CDR1 is KGHSH and CDR2 is LQKENI. In nucleotides, the CDR3 is TGTGCCAGCTCACAGGGGCTGGGGGAGACCCAGTACTTC. It specifies CASSQGLGETQYF.

This clone is categorized as medium-sized (0.01 to 0.1%). The J gene is TRBJ2-1, the V gene TRBV14, with D perhaps matching TRBD2 (6 bases). V lost 0 bases and J lost 11, with 11 bases in between. Germline CDR1 is SGHDN and CDR2 is FVKESK. The CDR3 spans 13 residues. Written as DNA, the CDR3 is TGTGCCAGCAGCCAAGATCGGGGGATCCAGCAGTTCTTC. Translation: CASSQDRGIQQFF. Looking up the rest from reference TRBV14 and TRBJ2-1 gives the full variable domain: EAGVTQFPSHSVIEKGQTVTLRCDPISGHDNLYWYRRVMGKEIKFLLHFVKESKQDESGMPNNRFLAERTGGTYSTLKVQPAELEDSGVYFCASSQDRGIQQFFGPGTRLTVL.

The J gene is TRBJ1-2, the V gene TRBV25-1, with 7 bases identical to TRBD1. With 0 bases clipped from V and 4 bases from J, the junction kept 5 bases outside the gene matches. CDR3 length: 15 amino acids. Germline-derived CDR1 and CDR2 are MGHDK and SYGVNS. The CDR3 is CASSEYRRDSYGYTF. For the CDR3, the DNA is TGTGCCAGCAGTGAATATAGACGGGACAGCTATGGCTACACCTTC.

A few counts support this clone. The DNA of the CDR3 is TGCGCCAGCAGCCAAGATCTAAGGAGCGGGGGTCACAATGAGCAGTTCTTC. Translating gives CASSQDLRSGGHNEQFF. The chain carries TRBV23-1 and TRBJ2-1; TRBD2 matches 8 bases. TRBV23-1 qualifies as an ORF whose function is uncertain. V lost 6 bases, J lost 5 bases, and 15 bases stayed unmatched. The CDR3 is 17 residues long.

The gene calls are TRBV6-8 and TRBJ2-2; D not certain. V dropped 2 bases and J dropped 0 bases, with 4 bases sitting between them. Per the germline V gene, CDR1 is MNHGY and CDR2 is SAAAGT. The CDR3 is made up of 14 amino acids. DNA for the CDR3: TGTGCCAGCAGTTACCAGACGAACACCGGGGAGCTGTTTTTT. It yields the protein CASSYQTNTGELFF.

This clone was recorded a few times. This chain uses TRBV8-2 with TRBJ2-2; the table's D call, TRBD2, has no DNA check behind it. TRBV8-2 is a pseudogene locus. This CDR3 has 17 amino acids. CDR3 sequence: CASRPKGLAGLTGELFF. CDR3 bases: TGTGCCAGCAGACCCAAGGGACTAGCGGGACTCACCGGGGAGCTGTTTTTT.

This clone qualifies as medium-sized. This chain uses TRBV6-1 with TRBJ2-3; D unresolved. CDR3 length equals 15 residues. Looked up from germline, CDR1 is MNHNS and CDR2 is SASEGT. V was pared by 1 base and J by 4 bases, with 12 bases between. The CDR3 spells CASSEGLVGADTQYF. CDR3 nucleotides: TGTGCCAGCAGTGAAGGGCTAGTTGGGGCAGATACGCAGTATTTT.

This clone occurred a few times. This chain connects TRBV7-7 to TRBJ2-3; 7 positions agree with TRBD2. Trimming removed 5 bases from V and 5 bases from J; junction bases left unmatched: 13. The germline V gene has CDR1 SSHAT and CDR2 FNYEAQ (reference sequence). This CDR3 region has 16 residues. CDR3 coding DNA: TGTGCCAGCAGCCTACGAGAGGCGGGAGCGGGAGATACGCAGTATTTT. This encodes CASSLREAGAGDTQYF.

The CDR3 sequence: CAWTPLEGLGEKLFF. DNA for the CDR3: TGTGCCTGGACCCCTCTGGAGGGCTTGGGAGAAAAACTGTTTTTT. The chain uses TRBV30 and TRBJ1-4; D ambiguous. The length of the CDR3 is 15 residues. The germline V gene encodes CDR1 GTSNPN and CDR2 SVGIG (reference sequence). V lost 4 bases to trimming and J lost 8 bases, with 20 bases between them.

This clone was seen only a few times. V and J are TRBV6-8 and TRBJ2-7; 8 bases are a match to TRBD1. The CDR3 has 15 residues. In germline, CDR1 is MNHGY, CDR2 SAAAGT. The V and J ends lost 5 bases and 3 bases, in that order; junction bases with no gene match: 9. The CDR3 DNA reads TGTGCCAGCAGTCTACATCAGGGGGCCAGCTACGAGCAGTACTTC. Amino acid sequence: CASSLHQGASYEQYF.

This clone was counted only a few times. CDR3 loop: CASRGLIKETQYF. The CDR3 DNA follows: TGTGCCAGCCGCGGACTGATCAAAGAGACCCAGTACTTC. The chain carries TRBV6-8 and TRBJ2-5; D may be TRBD2 (5 bases). Germline CDR1 is MNHGY and CDR2 is SAAAGT. The V gene lost 8 bases and the J gene lost 3 bases, with 13 bases spanning the gap. The CDR3 loop spans 13 amino acids.

The chain recombines TRBV25-1 with TRBJ1-5, with D possibly TRBD1 on 5 matching bases. Per the germline V gene, CDR1 is MGHDK and CDR2 is SYGVNS. The CDR3 is 15 amino acids. The ends were cut back, 3 bases at V and 5 bases at J, with 14 bases in the middle. The CDR3 reads CASSESWDDYQPQHF. The CDR3 nucleotides are TGTGCCAGCAGTGAGTCATGGGACGACTATCAGCCCCAGCATTTT.

In this sample, this clone turned up a few times. This sequence joins TRBV7-1 and TRBJ1-4, with D possibly matching TRBD1 (6 bases). TRBV7-1 has ORF status, its function being uncertain. The CDR3 loop spans 18 amino acids. V was cut by 3 bases and J by 3 bases, with 20 bases left in between. CDR3: CASSSKDWWEGANEKLFF. The CDR3 nucleotides read TGTGCCAGCAGCTCGAAAGACTGGTGGGAGGGGGCTAATGAAAAACTGTTTTTT.

This clone was counted between two and nine times. V usage is TRBV19 and J usage is TRBJ2-7; D uncertain. CDR1 LNHDA and CDR2 SQIVND come from the germline V gene (reference sequence). V shed 7 bases and J shed 7 bases, with 17 bases lying between them. This CDR3 is 13 amino acids long. The CDR3 nucleotides are TGTGCCAGTACCCCTGCTGGGAAAATTGAGCAGTACTTC. This sequence encodes CASTPAGKIEQYF.

This clone qualifies as medium-sized (0.01 to 0.1%). This chain uses TRBV6-8 with TRBJ2-7, with TRBD1 matching over 8 bases. Germline lookup yields CDR1 MNHGY and CDR2 SAAAGT. The CDR3 totals 16 residues. V lost 2 bases, J lost 5 bases, and 11 bases stayed unmatched. The CDR3: CASSYESQGAVDEQYF. CDR3 nucleotides: TGTGCCAGCAGTTACGAGTCCCAGGGGGCAGTCGACGAGCAGTACTTC.

This clone occurred a few times. Other DNA sequences within the sample encode an identical CDR3. The rearrangement uses TRBV6-8 and TRBJ2-7; 10 nucleotides match TRBD1. The germline V gene has CDR1 MNHGY and CDR2 SAAAGT. The CDR3 runs to 15 residues. V shed 5 bases, J shed 2 bases, and the junction held 6 bases outside the gene matches. DNA for the CDR3: TGTGCCAGCAGTCCTCGACAGGGGGCGGCCTACGAGCAGTACTTC. Amino acids: CASSPRQGAAYEQYF.

The rearrangement uses TRBV28 and TRBJ1-1; 9 positions agree with TRBD1. V lost 6 bases to trimming and J lost 2 bases; unmatched junction nucleotides: 7. This CDR3 is built from 15 residues. CDR1 is MDHEN and CDR2 is SYDVKM in the germline V gene. The CDR3, as DNA: TGTGCCAGCAGCGACCCGGGACAGGGTAACACTGAAGCTTTCTTT. Protein: CASSDPGQGNTEAFF.

This clone was seen a handful of times. The chain uses TRBV9 and TRBJ2-2; D possibly corresponds to TRBD2 (6 bases). CDR3 size: 15 residues. Germline CDR1 is SGDLS and CDR2 is YYNGEE. V was cut by 2 bases and J by 2 bases, with 10 bases left in between. CDR3 DNA: TGTGCCAGCAGCGTTCGGGACTTTAACACCGGGGAGCTGTTTTTT. Its translation: CASSVRDFNTGELFF.

The J gene is TRBJ2-1, the V gene TRBV18; 7 bases agree with TRBD1. The CDR3 has 15 residues. V was pared by 3 bases and J by 7 bases, with 9 bases of the junction left unmatched. Germline lookup yields CDR1 KGHSH and CDR2 LQKENI. This CDR3 is CASSPNFDRVNEQFF. In nucleotides, the CDR3 is TGTGCCAGCTCACCTAATTTTGACAGGGTGAATGAGCAGTTCTTC. Based on the CDR3 plus reference TRBV18 and TRBJ2-1, the full variable domain is NAGVMQNPRHLVRRRGQEARLRCSPMKGHSHVYWYRQLPEEGLKFMVYLQKENIIDESGMPKERFSAEFPKEGPSILRIQQVVRGDSAAYFCASSPNFDRVNEQFFGPGTRLTVL.

This clone was seen only a few times. The chain couples TRBV9 to TRBJ2-2, with TRBD2 matching over 8 bases. Unmatched junction bases numbered 5, after V lost 6 bases and J lost 4 bases. The CDR3 has 14 residues. Per the germline V gene, CDR1 is SGDLS and CDR2 is YYNGEE. CDR3 sequence reads: CASTRGLGTGELFF. CDR3 coding DNA: TGTGCCAGCACCCGGGGACTAGGCACCGGGGAGCTGTTTTTT.

By share, this clone ranks as medium-sized. This chain links TRBV11-3 with TRBJ2-1, with 7 positions matching TRBD2. Germline trimming cut 4 bases from V and 8 bases from J; bases unmatched to any gene: 8. The germline CDR1 and CDR2 sequences are SGHNT and YENEEA. CDR3 size: 14 residues. The CDR3 protein is CASSSLAGVDEQFF. The CDR3 nucleotides are TGTGCCAGCAGCTCCCTCGCGGGGGTCGATGAGCAGTTCTTC.

This chain connects TRBV6-8 to TRBJ2-7, with 7 bases that match TRBD1. The V segment lost 4 bases and the J segment 2 bases; nucleotides outside the gene matches: 5. Germline loops: CDR1 MNHGY, CDR2 SAAAGT. The CDR3 runs 14 residues. The CDR3, as DNA: TGTGCCAGCAGTTCCCAACAGGGGACCTACGAGCAGTACTTC. Translation: CASSSQQGTYEQYF.

The chain joins TRBV18 to TRBJ2-3, with D hard to call. V was shortened by 3 bases and J by 4 bases, with 8 bases between the two germline ends. Germline V gene sequence: CDR1 KGHSH, CDR2 LQKENI. This CDR3 region has 13 residues. CDR3 nucleotides: TGTGCCAGCTCACCCGTGGAGTCAGATACGCAGTATTTT. Translated, it gives CASSPVESDTQYF.

This clone is medium-sized in the sample. The chain has TRBV9 and TRBJ2-1, with 13 bases that match TRBD2. Trimming cost V 4 bases and J 4 bases; bases outside gene matches: 8. The CDR3 runs 17 residues. Germline CDR1 is SGDLS and CDR2 is YYNGEE. CDR3 nucleotide sequence: TGTGCCAGCAGCCCCGGACTAGCGGGAGTGGCTTACAATGAGCAGTTCTTC. Its translation is CASSPGLAGVAYNEQFF.

A few counts support this clone. The rearrangement uses TRBV6-9 and TRBJ2-1; 10 bases are a match to TRBD2. The ends lost 6 bases at V and 5 bases at J; junction bases unmatched: 10. This CDR3 has 16 residues. Germline V gene data show CDR1 as MNHGY and CDR2 as SVAAGI. The CDR3 reads CASRMGAGGADNEQFF. The CDR3 nucleotides are TGTGCCAGCAGGATGGGAGCGGGGGGGGCGGACAATGAGCAGTTCTTC.

This clone was seen a handful of times. The CDR3 region is CASTPRQASSSYNEQFF. The CDR3 nucleotides are TGTGCCAGCACCCCGCGACAAGCGTCTAGCTCCTACAATGAGCAGTTCTTC. The V and J genes are TRBV6-8 and TRBJ2-1; no clear D gene. Per germline, CDR1 MNHGY and CDR2 SAAAGT. The CDR3 length is 17 residues. V lost 7 bases to trimming and J lost 0 bases, with 19 bases between them.

The chain employs TRBV28 and TRBJ1-1, with TRBD1 identical over 7 bases. CDR1 is MDHEN, CDR2 SYDVKM, per germline. CDR3 length: 13 residues. V shed 5 bases, J shed 10 bases, and the junction held 10 bases outside the gene matches. Written as DNA, the CDR3 is TGTGCCAGCAGTCCTTCCTCGACAGGGAGAGCTTTCTTT. Amino acid sequence: CASSPSSTGRAFF.

Sample share makes this clone medium-sized (0.01 to 0.1%). This chain links TRBV9 with TRBJ2-2; D uncertain. CDR1 SGDLS and CDR2 YYNGEE come from the germline V gene. The V and J ends lost 0 bases and 1 base respectively, with 1 base between them. This CDR3 comprises 13 residues. CDR3 sequence: CASSVGNTGELFF. In DNA, the CDR3 is TGTGCCAGCAGCGTAGGGAACACCGGGGAGCTGTTTTTT. Drawing the rest from reference TRBV9 and TRBJ2-2, the complete variable domain is DSGVTQTPKHLITATGQRVTLRCSPRSGDLSVYWYQQSLDQGLQFLIQYYNGEERAKGNILERFSAQQFPDLHSELNLSSLELGDSALYFCASSVGNTGELFFGEGSRLTVL.